The next 23 T cell receptor beta chains were all read from a single sample in a study of blood T cell repertoires in COVID-19. Data came from immunoSEQ multiplex PCR; TCRdb stores just in-frame clones and leaves some out. The table records about 230,000 clones, 70% to 90% of them present only once. What was sequenced was peripheral blood. The receptors were gathered from a woman between 65 and 79 years old with active or convalescent COVID-19.

The chain links TRBV18 to TRBJ1-2, with 7 bases lining up with TRBD1. J was trimmed by 4 bases and V by 6 bases; bases with no gene match: 11. Per the germline V gene, CDR1 is KGHSH and CDR2 is LQKENI. The CDR3 consists of 15 residues. The CDR3 here is CASSQAGTASYGYTF. CDR3 nucleotides: TGTGCCAGCTCTCAGGCCGGGACAGCCAGCTATGGCTACACCTTC.

The chain is built from TRBV9 and TRBJ2-2, with 8 bases matching TRBD1. CDR1 is SGDLS and CDR2 is YYNGEE in the germline V gene. J lost 0 bases, V lost 3 bases, and 4 bases had no gene match. This CDR3 has 16 residues. This CDR3 reads CASSARGQSNTGELFF. For the CDR3, the DNA is TGTGCCAGCAGCGCCAGGGGGCAGTCGAACACCGGGGAGCTGTTTTTT.

The gene calls are TRBV7-6 and TRBJ2-5, with 11 bases lining up with TRBD2. Germline V lookup: CDR1 SGHVS, CDR2 FNYEAQ. There are 17 residues in the CDR3. Trimming at V came to 7 bases and at J to 10 bases, leaving 20 bases not matched to a gene. CDR3 sequence: CASTSLGLAGGGVSQYF. The CDR3 DNA reads as TGTGCCAGCACTTCGCTAGGACTAGCGGGCGGGGGGGTGAGCCAGTACTTC.

CDR3 protein: CASSLGQPTDTQYF. CDR3 bases: TGTGCCAGTAGCCTTGGACAGCCCACAGATACGCAGTATTTT. The chain carries TRBV19 and TRBJ2-3, with TRBD1 as a possible D gene (6 bases). V was shortened by 6 bases and J by 2 bases, with 12 bases between the two germline ends. Germline loops: CDR1 LNHDA, CDR2 SQIVND (reference sequence). This CDR3 is built from 14 residues.

This chain joins TRBV27 and TRBJ2-7; TRBD1 aligns across 10 bases. Germline CDR1 MNHEY, CDR2 SMNVEV (reference sequence). The J segment lost 4 bases and the V segment lost 6 bases, leaving 12 bases of the junction unmatched. The CDR3 is 16 residues long. CDR3 nucleotides: TGTGCCAGCAGACCCGAGGCGGGACAGGGGCTATACGAGCAGTACTTC. This encodes CASRPEAGQGLYEQYF.

V is TRBV11-2 and J is TRBJ1-1; tentative D call: TRBD1 (6 bases). CDR3 length equals 14 residues. V shed 7 bases and J shed 0 bases, with 12 bases lying between them. Germline loops: CDR1 SGHAT, CDR2 FQNNGV. The CDR3 protein is CASIKDRLNTEAFF. The CDR3 nucleotides are TGTGCCAGCATCAAAGACAGGTTGAACACTGAAGCTTTCTTT. The full variable domain, completed using reference TRBV11-2 and TRBJ1-1, is EAGVAQSPRYKIIEKRQSVAFWCNPISGHATLYWYQQILGQGPKLLIQFQNNGVVDDSQLPKDRFSAERLKGVDSTLKIQPAKLEDSAVYLCASIKDRLNTEAFFGQGTRLTVV.

The CDR3 spells CASSPHGGSSYEQYF. The CDR3 coding sequence is TGTGCCAGCAGCCCCCATGGGGGGAGCTCCTACGAGCAGTACTTC. V gene TRBV7-2 combines with J gene TRBJ2-7; weak D call: TRBD2 (6 bases). The germline V and J ends were trimmed by 5 bases and 0 bases, with 14 bases remaining between them. Germline loops: CDR1 SGHTA, CDR2 FQGNSA. The CDR3 loop spans 15 amino acids.

The chain couples TRBV19 to TRBJ1-5; D unclear. The germline CDR1 and CDR2 sequences are LNHDA and SQIVND (reference sequence). The CDR3 is 14 residues long. V dropped 5 bases and J dropped 7 bases, with 15 bases sitting between them. The CDR3 coding sequence is TGTGCCAGTAGTTTGAGCCCCCGCACCCAGCCCCAGCATTTT. Protein sequence: CASSLSPRTQPQHF.

This clone was seen a single time. V and J are TRBV7-8 and TRBJ2-2; possibly TRBD2 for D (5 bases). The CDR3 sequence is 14 residues long. Germline values: CDR1 SGHVS, CDR2 FQNEAQ. V dropped 4 bases and J dropped 6 bases, with 12 bases sitting between them. This CDR3 is CASSWHQEAGELFF. DNA for the CDR3: TGTGCCAGCAGCTGGCATCAGGAGGCCGGGGAGCTGTTTTTT.

DNA of the CDR3: TGTGCCAGCAGCTTGGCGACAGGGGGGACTGAAGCTTTCTTT. It specifies CASSLATGGTEAFF. This sequence joins TRBV5-5 and TRBJ1-1, with 9 bases fitting TRBD1. V shed 0 bases, J shed 5 bases, and the junction held 2 bases outside the gene matches. CDR3 length: 14 amino acids. The germline V gene encodes CDR1 SGHKS and CDR2 YYEKEE (reference sequence).

V usage is TRBV7-8 and J usage is TRBJ2-4; 9 bases align to TRBD2. Germline CDR1 is SGHVS and CDR2 is FQNEAQ. Germline trimming cut 1 base from V and 6 bases from J; bases unmatched to any gene: 4. CDR3 length: 15 residues. CDR3 region: CASSLVGGGANIQYF. The CDR3 coding sequence is TGTGCCAGCAGCTTAGTCGGCGGGGGGGCAAACATTCAGTACTTC.

The chain links TRBV19 to TRBJ2-1, with D maybe TRBD1 (6 bases). Trimming took off 4 bases at V and 1 base at J, with 11 bases between the two ends. CDR1 and CDR2 (germline): LNHDA, SQIVND (reference sequence). The CDR3 length is 15 residues. This chain's CDR3 is CASSKLGGSYNEQFF. Here the CDR3 DNA reads TGTGCCAGTAGTAAGCTAGGGGGATCCTACAATGAGCAGTTCTTC.

The rearrangement joins TRBV7-8 to TRBJ1-3; 7 bases are a match to TRBD1. V shed 5 bases and J 0 bases; nucleotides not matched to a gene: 7. Germline V gene data show CDR1 as SGHVS and CDR2 as FQNEAQ. The CDR3 loop spans 16 amino acids. Here the CDR3 reads CASSPLGTVSGNTIYF. The CDR3 nucleotides are TGTGCCAGCAGCCCCCTAGGGACAGTCTCTGGAAACACCATATATTTT.

The chain has TRBV28 and TRBJ2-7; 8 bases are shared with TRBD1. Germline CDR1 MDHEN, CDR2 SYDVKM. Trimming cost V 3 bases and J 6 bases; bases outside gene matches: 4. The CDR3 runs to 13 residues. For the CDR3, the DNA is TGTGCCAGCAGTTTCTACAGGGGGTCCGAGCAGTACTTC. Its protein product is CASSFYRGSEQYF.

The chain links TRBV7-6 to TRBJ1-1; D gene uncertain. Deletions cut 1 base from V and 7 bases from J, with 10 bases between. The CDR3 spans 13 residues. Looked up from germline, CDR1 is SGHVS and CDR2 is FNYEAQ. As DNA, the CDR3 is TGTGCCAGCAGCTTAGAAGGGCGGGGTGAAGCTTTCTTT. It specifies CASSLEGRGEAFF.

This clone was seen just once. The genes are TRBV3-1 (or the pseudogene TRBV3-2) and TRBJ1-2; 8 positions match TRBD1. CDR1 is LGHDT, CDR2 YNNKEL, per germline (reference sequence). The CDR3 contains 14 residues. V was clipped by 4 bases and J by 2 bases; unmatched bases: 3. The CDR3 loop reads CASSPRGQNYGYTF. CDR3 nucleotide sequence: TGTGCCAGCAGCCCCAGGGGGCAGAACTATGGCTACACCTTC.

The chain joins TRBV29-1 to TRBJ2-1; possibly TRBD2 for D (6 bases). V lost 5 bases and J lost 3, with 14 bases in between. The CDR3 loop spans 14 amino acids. Germline loops: CDR1 SQVTM, CDR2 ANQGSEA. CDR3 sequence: CSVRFVGGYNEQFF. Written as DNA, the CDR3 is TGCAGCGTTCGATTTGTGGGGGGCTACAATGAGCAGTTCTTC.

This clone was seen once. The chain couples TRBV27 to TRBJ2-2; 7 bases agree with TRBD2. The CDR3 sequence is 18 residues long. The junction had 13 bases not matched to a gene; V was cut back by 1 base and J by 5 bases. Germline CDR1 is MNHEY and CDR2 is SMNVEV (reference sequence). The CDR3 DNA is TGTGCCAGCAGTTTATTCCCCCTTGGGAGGGGTTGGACCGGGGAGCTGTTTTTT. It specifies CASSLFPLGRGWTGELFF.

The chain links TRBV5-1 to TRBJ2-5; 9 bases are a match to TRBD2. From germline, CDR1 is SGHRS and CDR2 YFSETQ. This CDR3 spans 14 amino acids. The V segment lost 6 bases and the J segment 5 bases; nucleotides outside the gene matches: 8. The CDR3 DNA is TGCGCCAGCATTGGTAGCGGGAGCTGGGAGACCCAGTACTTC. It translates to CASIGSGSWETQYF.

V usage is TRBV4-3 and J usage is TRBJ2-2; TRBD1 agrees at 7 bases. Trimming removed 4 bases from V and 5 bases from J; junction bases left unmatched: 10. Germline lookup yields CDR1 LGHNA and CDR2 YSLEER. The CDR3 length is 16 residues. CDR3 amino acids: CASSRTGDGDTGELFF. The CDR3 nucleotides are TGCGCCAGCAGCCGAACAGGGGACGGTGATACCGGGGAGCTGTTTTTT.

This chain joins TRBV5-6 and TRBJ1-2; 7 bases agree with TRBD1. V shed 5 bases, J shed 2 bases, and the junction held 9 bases outside the gene matches. The germline gives CDR1 SGHDT, CDR2 YYEEEE. The CDR3 has 15 residues. Here the CDR3 reads CASRRISGGNYGYTF. The CDR3 DNA follows: TGTGCCAGCAGGCGAATATCAGGGGGAAACTATGGCTACACCTTC.

V and J are TRBV6-6 and TRBJ2-7, with TRBD2 identical over 10 bases. This CDR3 is 15 amino acids long. V dropped 5 bases and J dropped 2; count of bases not matched to a gene: 6. Looked up from germline, CDR1 is MNHNY and CDR2 is SVGAGI (reference sequence). The CDR3 spells CASSPLAGGTYEQYF. The CDR3 DNA reads TGTGCCAGCAGTCCCTTAGCGGGAGGAACCTACGAGCAGTACTTC.

This clone was recorded once. The V and J genes are TRBV7-2 and TRBJ2-1, with D possibly matching TRBD2 (6 bases). Germline values: CDR1 SGHTA, CDR2 FQGNSA. This CDR3 has 15 amino acids. The germline V and J ends were trimmed by 5 bases and 2 bases, with 13 bases remaining between them. CDR3 sequence: CASSPMGEAYNEQFF. For the CDR3, the DNA is TGTGCCAGCAGCCCCATGGGGGAGGCCTACAATGAGCAGTTCTTC.